This TCR beta chain was captured in a study of shared clonotypes between healthy human individuals. Germline CDR1 LNHDA, CDR2 SQIVND (reference sequence). Trimming pared 1 base from V and 0 bases from J, leaving 10 bases between. This CDR3 has 15 amino acids. The data were produced by immunoSEQ multiplex PCR, yet TCRdb's version contains in-frame clones alone and is incomplete. The repertoire holds roughly 380,000 clones, with approximately 97% as singletons. This chain links TRBV19 with TRBJ2-7; possible D gene TRBD1, 5 bases. The source material was memory CD8+ T cells sorted from blood. Subset: CD45RO+ cells pooled with CCR7-negative TemRA cells. The TCR was taken from a man aged 30 to 39 in good health. CDR3 coding DNA: TGTGCCAGTAGTATAGCGGGCCAGGGCTCCTACGAGCAGTACTTC. It is translated as CASSIAGQGSYEQYF.